What follows describes a single T cell receptor (beta chain). Its specificity is not known. Frozen PBMC stocks contributed 2 to 2.5 micrograms of genomic DNA to the TCR beta libraries. The data were obtained in a study of cytotoxic CD8 clonotypes in ibrutinib-treated CLL. Study details: After treatment lasting a median roughly 13 months, range 6 to 36, response samples were collected.

The repertoire was sequenced with immunoSEQ multiplex PCR; TCRdb's copy has only in-frame clones and lacks some. The data hold approximately 330,000 clones, with 70% to 80% observed a single time. The length of the CDR3 is 14 residues. The germline V and J ends were trimmed by 4 bases and 6 bases, with 14 bases remaining between them. Germline CDR1 MGHDK, CDR2 SYGVNS. General study results and limits: Baseline clonality exceeded age-matched healthy donors and tracked circulating CD8+ T-cell counts. Samples were collected at differing times from sustained-remission and progressing patients.

Sequencing was performed on PBMCs, taken before ibrutinib treatment. The chain employs TRBV25-1 and TRBJ2-3, with D perhaps TRBD1 (6 bases). The receptor was isolated from a human donor with chronic lymphocytic leukemia. This chain's CDR3 is CASSATTGLDTQYF. CDR3 sequence (DNA): TGTGCCAGCAGTGCCACAACAGGGCTGGATACGCAGTATTTT.